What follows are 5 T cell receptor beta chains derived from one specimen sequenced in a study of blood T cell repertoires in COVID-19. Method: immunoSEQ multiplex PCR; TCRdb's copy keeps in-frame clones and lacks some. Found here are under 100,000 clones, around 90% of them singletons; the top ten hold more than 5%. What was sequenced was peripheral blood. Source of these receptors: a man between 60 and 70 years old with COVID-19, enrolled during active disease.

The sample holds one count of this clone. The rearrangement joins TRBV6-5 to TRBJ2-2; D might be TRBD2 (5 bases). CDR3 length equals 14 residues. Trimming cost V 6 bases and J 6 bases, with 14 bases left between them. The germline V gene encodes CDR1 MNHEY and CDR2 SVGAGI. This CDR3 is CASRDLGPAGELFF. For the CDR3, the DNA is TGTGCCAGCAGGGACTTAGGTCCGGCCGGGGAGCTGTTTTTT.

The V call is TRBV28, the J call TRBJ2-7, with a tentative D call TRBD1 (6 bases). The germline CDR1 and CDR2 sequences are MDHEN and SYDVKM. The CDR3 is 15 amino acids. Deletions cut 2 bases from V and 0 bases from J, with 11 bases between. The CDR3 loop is CASSLHSDSSYEQYF. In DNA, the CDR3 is TGTGCCAGCAGTTTACACTCGGACAGCTCCTACGAGCAGTACTTC.

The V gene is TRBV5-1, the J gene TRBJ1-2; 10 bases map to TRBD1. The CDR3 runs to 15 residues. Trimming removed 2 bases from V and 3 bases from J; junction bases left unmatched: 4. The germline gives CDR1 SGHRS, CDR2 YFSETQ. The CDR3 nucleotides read TGCGCCAGCAGCTTACGGGACAGGGGAGACTATGGCTACACCTTC. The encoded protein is CASSLRDRGDYGYTF.

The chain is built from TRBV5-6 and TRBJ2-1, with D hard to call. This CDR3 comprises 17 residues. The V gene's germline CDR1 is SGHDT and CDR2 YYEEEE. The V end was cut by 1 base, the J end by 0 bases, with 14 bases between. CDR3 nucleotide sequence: TGTGCCAGCAGCTTGTTTTATTCGTGGAGCTCCTACAATGAGCAGTTCTTC. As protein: CASSLFYSWSSYNEQFF.

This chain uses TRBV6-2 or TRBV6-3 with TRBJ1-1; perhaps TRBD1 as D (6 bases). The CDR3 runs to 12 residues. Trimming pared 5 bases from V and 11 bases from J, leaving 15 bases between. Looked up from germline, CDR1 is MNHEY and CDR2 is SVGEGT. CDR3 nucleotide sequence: TGTGCCAGCAGTACACGTACAGGGTCGGCTTTCTTT. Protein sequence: CASSTRTGSAFF.